This T cell receptor (beta chain) was sequenced in a study of cytomegalovirus exposure and HLA in healthy donors. The germline gives CDR1 SNHLY, CDR2 FYNNEI. This CDR3 has 13 amino acids. V gave up 7 bases and J gave up 10 bases, with 19 bases separating them. The PCR had 60 Vbeta and 13 Jbeta primers. Sequencing used immunoSEQ multiplex PCR; TCRdb keeps in-frame clones, though not all of them. The table records roughly 150,000 clones, 77% of them present only once. The source of this sequence is a male donor in good health and CMV-seronegative. The rearrangement uses TRBV2 and TRBJ1-1, with D tentatively TRBD1 (6 bases). Input material: PBMCs. The CDR3 coding sequence is TGTGCCAGCATCTGGGACAATAGAGATCGAGCTTTCTTT. Its translation is CASIWDNRDRAFF.